Described below is a single T cell receptor (beta chain) sequence and its context. TCRdb's table, derived via immunoSEQ multiplex PCR, lists solely in-frame clones and lacks some. The sample consists of tens of thousands of clones, roughly 88% of them appearing once. This entry comes from a study of blood T cell repertoires in COVID-19. Study information: COVID-19 samples collected from the United States, Italy and Spain covered acute and convalescent phases. Sources were T cells, B-cell-depleted T cells, or PBMCs; the material itself was cDNA or gDNA.

The CDR3 contains 16 residues. The germline V gene has CDR1 MGHRA and CDR2 YSYEKL. The V and J ends lost 4 bases and 4 bases, in that order; junction bases with no gene match: 9. The receptor's source is a human donor with active COVID-19. The donor label of this sample is uncertain. Input material: peripheral blood. The chain recombines TRBV4-1 with TRBJ2-5; 10 bases align to TRBD2. The CDR3: CASSPPVLAGVETQYF. CDR3 DNA: TGCGCCAGCAGCCCTCCAGTCCTAGCGGGGGTAGAGACCCAGTACTTC.